The T cell receptor beta chain under discussion was sequenced for a study of shared clonotypes between healthy human individuals. Profiling relied on immunoSEQ multiplex PCR, and the TCRdb table lists in-frame clones only, not all of them. This repertoire shows around 2.1 million clones, around 95% found once; its top ten account for roughly 0.13%. The CDR3 has 15 amino acids. The V gene lost 1 base and the J gene lost 1 base, with 8 bases spanning the gap. CDR1 and CDR2 from the germline V gene are LGHNA and YSLEER. This sequence was found in a man aged 18 to 29 in good health. This chain uses TRBV4-3 with TRBJ2-1, with D unresolved. The sequenced sample was naive CD4+ T cells sorted from blood. Subset here: CD45RA+ positively selected. The CDR3 protein is CASSQGWVSYNEQFF. The CDR3 DNA is TGCGCCAGCAGCCAAGGGTGGGTGTCCTACAATGAGCAGTTCTTC.